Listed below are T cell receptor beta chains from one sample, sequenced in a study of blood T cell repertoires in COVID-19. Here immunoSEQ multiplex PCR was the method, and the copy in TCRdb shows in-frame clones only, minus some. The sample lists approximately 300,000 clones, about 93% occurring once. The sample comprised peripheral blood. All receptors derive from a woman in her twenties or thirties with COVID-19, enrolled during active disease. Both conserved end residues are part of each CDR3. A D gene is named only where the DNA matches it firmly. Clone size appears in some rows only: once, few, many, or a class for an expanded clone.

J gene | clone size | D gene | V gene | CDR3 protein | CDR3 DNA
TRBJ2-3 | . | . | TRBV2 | CASSPGLHTDTQYF | TGTGCCAGCAGCCCGGGACTCCACACAGATACGCAGTATTTT
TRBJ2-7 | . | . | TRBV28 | CASSSPQGRDEQYF | TGTGCCAGCAGTTCCCCCCAGGGCAGAGACGAGCAGTACTTC
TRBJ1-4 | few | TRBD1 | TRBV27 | CAAGTGYEKLFF | TGTGCCGCGGGGACAGGGTATGAAAAACTGTTTTTT
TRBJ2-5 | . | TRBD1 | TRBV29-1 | CSVDRGLQETQYF | TGCAGCGTTGACAGGGGGCTTCAAGAGACCCAGTACTTC
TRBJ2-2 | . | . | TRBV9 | CASSVNSAGELFF | TGTGCCAGCAGCGTAAATTCCGCCGGGGAGCTGTTTTTT
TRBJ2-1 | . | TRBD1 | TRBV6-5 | CASRRQGSYNEQFF | TGTGCCAGCAGGAGACAGGGGAGTTACAATGAGCAGTTCTTC
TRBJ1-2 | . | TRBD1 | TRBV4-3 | CASSQVPGQGANGYTF | TGCGCCAGCAGCCAGGTCCCGGGACAGGGGGCGAATGGCTACACCTTC
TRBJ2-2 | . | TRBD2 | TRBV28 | CASSPLTSGRSNTGELFF | TGTGCCAGCAGTCCGCTAACTAGCGGGAGATCGAACACCGGGGAGCTGTTTTTT
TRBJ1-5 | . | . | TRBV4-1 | CASSETYSNQPQHF | TGCGCCAGCAGCGAAACATATAGCAATCAGCCCCAGCATTTT
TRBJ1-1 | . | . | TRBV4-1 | CASSQLIDMDNEAFF | TGCGCCAGCAGCCAACTCATTGACATGGACAATGAAGCTTTCTTT
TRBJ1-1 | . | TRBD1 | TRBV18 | CASSLDRTRNTEAFF | TGTGCCAGCTCACTGGACAGGACGAGGAACACTGAAGCTTTCTTT
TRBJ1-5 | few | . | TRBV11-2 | CASSEADYSNQPQHF | TGTGCCAGCAGTGAGGCAGATTATAGCAATCAGCCCCAGCATTTT
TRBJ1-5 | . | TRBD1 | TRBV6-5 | CASSRTGGSNQPQHF | TGTGCCAGCAGCCGGACAGGGGGAAGCAATCAGCCCCAGCATTTT
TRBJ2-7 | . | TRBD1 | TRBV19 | CASSMGTGGFHEQYF | TGTGCCAGTAGTATGGGGACAGGGGGCTTTCACGAGCAGTACTTC
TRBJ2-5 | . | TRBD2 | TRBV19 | CASSRLAGVSNQETQYF | TGTGCCAGTAGTAGGCTAGCGGGAGTGAGTAACCAAGAGACCCAGTACTTC
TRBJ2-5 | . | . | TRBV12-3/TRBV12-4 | CASRSSWSETQYF | TGTGCCAGCAGGTCTAGCTGGTCGGAGACCCAGTACTTC
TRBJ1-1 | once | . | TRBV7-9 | CASSYTQGIRSEAFF | TGTGCCAGCAGCTATACCCAGGGGATACGGTCTGAAGCTTTCTTT
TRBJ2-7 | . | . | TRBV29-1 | CSVESTGAYEQYF | TGCAGCGTTGAGTCGACAGGAGCCTACGAGCAGTACTTC
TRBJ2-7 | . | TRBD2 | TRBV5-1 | CASNTGTSGIFDEQYF | TGCGCCAGCAACACCGGGACTAGCGGGATTTTCGACGAGCAGTACTTC
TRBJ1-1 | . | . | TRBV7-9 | CASSLEQANTEAFF | TGTGCCAGCAGCTTAGAACAGGCGAACACTGAAGCTTTCTTT
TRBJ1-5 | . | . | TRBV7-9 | CASSLNGAASNQPQHF | TGTGCCAGCAGCTTGAATGGGGCGGCTAGCAATCAGCCCCAGCATTTT
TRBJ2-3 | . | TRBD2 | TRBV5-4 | CASSPTSVSTDTQYF | TGTGCCAGCAGTCCGACTAGCGTTAGCACAGATACGCAGTATTTT
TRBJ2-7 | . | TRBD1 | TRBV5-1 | CASSPTGDYEQYF | TGCGCCAGCAGCCCCACAGGGGACTACGAGCAGTACTTC
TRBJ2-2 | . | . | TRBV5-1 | CASSFVEEWASTGELFF | TGCGCCAGCAGCTTTGTGGAGGAGTGGGCGAGCACCGGGGAGCTGTTTTTT
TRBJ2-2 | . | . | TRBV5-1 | CASSLGLGNRNTGELFF | TGCGCCAGCAGCTTGGGACTTGGCAACCGAAACACCGGGGAGCTGTTTTTT
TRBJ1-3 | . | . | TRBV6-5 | CASSPGQSSGNTIYF | TGTGCCAGCAGCCCAGGACAGAGCTCTGGAAACACCATATATTTT
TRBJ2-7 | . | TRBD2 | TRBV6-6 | CASSMFSTSGSYEQYF | TGTGCCAGTTCCATGTTCTCGACTAGCGGGAGTTACGAGCAGTACTTC
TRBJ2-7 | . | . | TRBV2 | CASTSESLLYEQYF | TGTGCCAGCACTAGCGAGAGTCTCCTCTACGAGCAGTACTTC
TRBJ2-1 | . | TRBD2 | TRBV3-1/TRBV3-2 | CASSQDFTSGSQNEQFF | TGTGCCAGCAGCCAAGATTTCACTAGCGGGAGCCAAAATGAGCAGTTCTTC
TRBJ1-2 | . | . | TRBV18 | CASSPLEIYGYTF | TGTGCCAGCTCACCTCTCGAGATTTATGGCTACACCTTC
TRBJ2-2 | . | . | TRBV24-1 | CATSDPIGAQANTGELFF | TGTGCCACCAGTGACCCCATTGGGGCGCAGGCGAACACCGGGGAGCTGTTTTTT
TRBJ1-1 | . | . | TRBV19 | CASSTQVNTEAFF | TGTGCCAGTAGTACCCAGGTGAACACTGAAGCTTTCTTT
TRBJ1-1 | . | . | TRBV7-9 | CASSPPTALIGTEAFF | TGTGCCAGCAGCCCACCGACAGCACTAATAGGCACTGAAGCTTTCTTT
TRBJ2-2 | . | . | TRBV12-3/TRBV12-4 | CASKLMSAGELFF | TGTGCCAGCAAACTAATGTCGGCCGGGGAGCTGTTTTTT
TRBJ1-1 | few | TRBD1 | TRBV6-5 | CASRTGYTEAFF | TGTGCCAGCAGGACAGGGTACACTGAAGCTTTCTTT
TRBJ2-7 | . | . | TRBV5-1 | CASTPAPAEDEQYF | TGCGCCAGTACCCCGGCCCCCGCTGAGGACGAGCAGTACTTC
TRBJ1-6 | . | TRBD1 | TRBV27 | CASSFGDRVNSPLHF | TGTGCCAGCAGTTTTGGAGACAGGGTTAATTCACCCCTCCACTTT
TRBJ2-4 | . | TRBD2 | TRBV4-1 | CASSHLAGEGAKNIQYF | TGCGCCAGCAGCCACTTAGCGGGAGAGGGAGCCAAAAACATTCAGTACTTC
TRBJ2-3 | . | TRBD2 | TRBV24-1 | CATSDPSGRTDTQYF | TGTGCCACCAGTGATCCGAGCGGGAGAACAGATACGCAGTATTTT
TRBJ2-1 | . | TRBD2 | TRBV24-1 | CATSPARLAGNEQFF | TGTGCCACCAGCCCCGCGCGACTAGCAGGCAATGAGCAGTTCTTC
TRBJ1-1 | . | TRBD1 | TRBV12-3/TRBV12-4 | CASSVTGYTEAFF | TGTGCCAGCAGTGTGACAGGGTACACTGAAGCTTTCTTT
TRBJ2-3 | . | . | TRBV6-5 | CASSYFERDTQYF | TGTGCCAGCAGTTACTTTGAGAGGGATACGCAGTATTTT
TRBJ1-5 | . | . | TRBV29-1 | CSVRKYQPQHF | TGCAGCGTGAGGAAGTATCAGCCCCAGCATTTT
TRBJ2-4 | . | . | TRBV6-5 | CASRKQGAYIQYF | TGTGCCAGCAGAAAACAAGGGGCGTACATTCAGTACTTC
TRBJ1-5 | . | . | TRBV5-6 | CASSLAALGDNQPQHF | TGTGCCAGCAGCTTGGCCGCGCTAGGCGATAATCAGCCCCAGCATTTT
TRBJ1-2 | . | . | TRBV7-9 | CASSQGQSTYGYTF | TGTGCCAGCAGCCAAGGACAGTCTACTTATGGCTACACCTTC
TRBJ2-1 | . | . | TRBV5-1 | CASSPLNGNEQFF | TGCGCCAGCAGCCCCCTAAATGGCAATGAGCAGTTCTTC
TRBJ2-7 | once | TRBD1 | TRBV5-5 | CASSTGQDSYEQYF | TGTGCCAGCAGCACGGGACAGGACTCCTACGAGCAGTACTTC
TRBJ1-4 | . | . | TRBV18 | CASSPLFNRDDEKLFF | TGTGCCAGCTCACCTCTCTTCAACAGGGATGATGAAAAACTGTTTTTT
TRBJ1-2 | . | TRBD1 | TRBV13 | CASSLGDRAYGYTF | TGTGCCAGCAGCCTTGGAGACAGGGCCTATGGCTACACCTTC
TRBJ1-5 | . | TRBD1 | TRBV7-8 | CASSLSGGPQHF | TGTGCCAGCAGCTTATCAGGGGGGCCCCAGCATTTT
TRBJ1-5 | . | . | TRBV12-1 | CASNGGNQPQHF | TGTGCCAGCAACGGGGGAAACCAGCCCCAGCATTTT
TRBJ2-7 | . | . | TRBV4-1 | CASSPLEVQGYEQYF | TGCGCCAGCAGCCCTCTGGAGGTTCAAGGCTACGAGCAGTACTTC
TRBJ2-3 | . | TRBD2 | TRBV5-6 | CASSYIRLAVSGDTQYF | TGTGCCAGCAGCTATATCCGCCTAGCGGTTTCGGGGGATACGCAGTATTTT
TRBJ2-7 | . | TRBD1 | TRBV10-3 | CAISTRDRAYEQYF | TGTGCCATCAGTACCCGGGACAGGGCCTACGAGCAGTACTTC